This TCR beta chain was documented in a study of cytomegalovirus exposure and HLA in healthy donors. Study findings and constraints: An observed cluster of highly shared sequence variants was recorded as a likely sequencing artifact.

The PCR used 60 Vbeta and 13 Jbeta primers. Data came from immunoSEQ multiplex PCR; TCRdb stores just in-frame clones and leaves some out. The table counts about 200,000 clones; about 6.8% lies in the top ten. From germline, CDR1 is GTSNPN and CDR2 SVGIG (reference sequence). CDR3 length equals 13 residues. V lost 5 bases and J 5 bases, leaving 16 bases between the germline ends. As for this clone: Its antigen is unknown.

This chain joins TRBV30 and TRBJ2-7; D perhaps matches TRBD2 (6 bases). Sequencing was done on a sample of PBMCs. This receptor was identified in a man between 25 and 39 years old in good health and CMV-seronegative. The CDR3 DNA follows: TGTGCCTGGGCGGGGCAGGATAAGGACGAGCAGTACTTC. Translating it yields CAWAGQDKDEQYF.